This is a list of T cell receptor beta chains from one sample in a study of OX40 agonist ivuxolimab in advanced cancers. The data were produced by immunoSEQ multiplex PCR, yet TCRdb's version contains in-frame clones alone and is incomplete. The profile shows 20,000 to 25,000 clones, about 93% of them singletons. The specimen was CD4+ or CD8+ T cells sorted from blood, collected in a trial of the OX40 agonist ivuxolimab. The receptors were sampled from an adult with an advanced solid tumor such as melanoma, head and neck, liver or kidney cancer. CDR3s include the opening cysteine and the closing phenylalanine or tryptophan. The D gene is left open where the match is weak. Clone size is given for some rows only: seen once, a few or many times, or a class if the clone is expanded.

size,J,V,D,DNA,CDR3
.,TRBJ1-3,TRBV6-1,.,TGTGCCAGCCGGGGCCATACTCCTGGAAACACCATATATTTT,CASRGHTPGNTIYF
.,TRBJ1-5,TRBV4-1,.,TGCGCCAGCAGCCAAGGCTACGGGAAAGATCAGCCCCAGCATTTT,CASSQGYGKDQPQHF
.,TRBJ2-7,TRBV6-5,.,TGTGCCAGCGCCACGGGCTCCCCAGCCCTCGAGCAGTACTTC,CASATGSPALEQYF
.,TRBJ2-7,TRBV5-4,TRBD2,TGTGCCAGCAGCCCTAGCGGGGAATCGACCTACGAGCAGTACTTC,CASSPSGESTYEQYF
.,TRBJ1-3,TRBV2,TRBD1,TGTGCCACCAACCGGGACAGAGATCCTGGAAACACCATATATTTT,CATNRDRDPGNTIYF
.,TRBJ1-4,TRBV5-1,.,TGCGCCAGCAGCTTGGAGGCGGGGGCGGCAACTAATGAAAAACTGTTTTTT,CASSLEAGAATNEKLFF
.,TRBJ2-7,TRBV29-1,.,TGCAGCGTTGTGGTGGAAAGGAGAATCTACGAGCAGTACTTC,CSVVVERRIYEQYF
.,TRBJ2-5,TRBV5-6,TRBD2,TGTGCCAGCAGCTTGTCTAGCGGAGAGACCCAGTACTTC,CASSLSSGETQYF
.,TRBJ1-1,TRBV7-9,.,TGTGCCAGCAGCCTCGGGACAAGCACTGAAGCTTTCTTT,CASSLGTSTEAFF
.,TRBJ1-2,TRBV4-1,.,TGCGCCAGCAGCCAAGACTTTCCTCTGCTCGGCTACACCTTC,CASSQDFPLLGYTF
.,TRBJ2-7,TRBV5-5,.,TGTGCCAGCAGCCCCGACAGCTACGAGCAGTACTTC,CASSPDSYEQYF
.,TRBJ2-7,TRBV1,.,TGCACCAGCAGCCGAACTAGCTCCGAGCAGTACTTC,CTSSRTSSEQYF
few,TRBJ1-5,TRBV30,TRBD1,TGTGCCTGGAGTGTCGGGACAGGCAATCAGCCCCAGCATTTT,CAWSVGTGNQPQHF
.,TRBJ2-2,TRBV30,.,TGTGCCGGCTGGAGAGTGACCGGGGAGCTGTTTTTT,CAGWRVTGELFF